These 12 T cell receptor beta chains were sequenced from one sample in a study of CD8 T cells in ankylosing spondylitis. General study findings and limits: What seemed typical of ankylosing spondylitis blood was a TCR beta motif built from eight highly homologous variants.

Which antigens these TCRs recognize remains unknown. Using its own MiXCR run on the 5' RACE reads, TCRdb lists one record per CDR3 protein. Of some 840,000 distinct CDR3 sequences detected, about 11% appear once; the ten largest clones hold more than 0.5%. The sequenced material came from blood, either unsorted or a sorted T cell fraction (not recorded which). Every receptor here comes from a male donor with ankylosing spondylitis.

The CDR3 reads CASSLGMGQGYEQYF. DNA for the CDR3: TGCGCCAGCAGCTTGGGAATGGGACAGGGTTACGAGCAGTACTTC. This chain joins TRBV5-1 and TRBJ2-7; 9 nucleotides agree with TRBD1. CDR1 SGHRS and CDR2 YFSETQ come from the germline V gene. J gave up 4 bases and V 0 bases, and 5 bases lay outside the gene matches. There are 15 residues in the CDR3.

This chain connects TRBV10-3 to TRBJ2-1; 10 bases are shared with TRBD2. CDR1 is ENHRY and CDR2 is SYGVKD in the germline V gene. Trimming took 6 bases from V and 7 from J; bases not matched to a gene: 9. The CDR3 runs to 15 residues. The CDR3 nucleotides read TGTGCCATCAGATCGAATAGCGGGGGGAGGAATGAGCAGTTCTTC. Residues: CAIRSNSGGRNEQFF.

The DNA for the CDR3 is TGCGCCAGCAGCTCCAGGCCGCTCTCTGGGGAGGTTCTACACAATGAGCAGTTCTTC. Protein product: CASSSRPLSGEVLHNEQFF. The chain employs TRBV5-1 and TRBJ2-1, with D tentatively TRBD2 (6 bases). V was clipped by 3 bases and J by 5 bases, with 27 bases between them. Germline CDR1 SGHRS, CDR2 YFSETQ. The CDR3 contains 19 residues.

This clonotype came up many times. The V gene is TRBV12-3 or TRBV12-4, the J gene TRBJ2-3; possible D gene TRBD1, 6 bases. Trimming removed 2 bases at V and 4 bases at J, with 10 bases between. The CDR3 loop spans 14 amino acids. CDR3 sequence: CASSLNRVADTQYF. As DNA, the CDR3 is TGTGCCAGCAGTTTAAACAGGGTCGCAGATACGCAGTATTTT.

This clonotype was picked up a small number of times. This sequence joins TRBV4-3 and TRBJ1-2; D not resolved. This CDR3 has 17 amino acids. Trimming took 0 bases from V and 3 from J, leaving 17 bases between them. The germline gives CDR1 LGHNA, CDR2 YSLEER. CDR3 bases: TGCGCCAGCAGCCAAGAGGTTCCAGCTCTGGGAGACTATGGCTACACCTTC. Amino acids: CASSQEVPALGDYGYTF.

Only a few counts were recorded for this clonotype. This rearrangement joins TRBV6-2 or TRBV6-3 to TRBJ1-2, with D possibly being TRBD1 (5 bases). The CDR3 sequence is 17 residues long. Per germline, CDR1 MNHEY and CDR2 SVGEGT. The V gene lost 0 bases and the J gene lost 4 bases, with 18 bases spanning the gap. CDR3 region: CASSYSMLRGTLYGYTF. For the CDR3, the DNA is TGTGCCAGCAGTTACTCGATGTTACGGGGGACCCTCTATGGCTACACCTTC.

This clonotype was observed a few times. This chain uses TRBV12-3 or TRBV12-4 with TRBJ2-7; TRBD2 agrees at 12 bases. The ends lost 6 bases at V and 6 bases at J; junction bases unmatched: 9. The CDR3 loop spans 15 amino acids. The CDR3 region has the DNA TGTGCCAGCAGCCCAAGGACTAGCGGGGTGGGCGAGCAGTACTTC. This sequence encodes CASSPRTSGVGEQYF.

The V call is TRBV20-1, the J call TRBJ2-2; D ambiguous. The CDR3 consists of 14 residues. V lost 3 bases, J lost 0 bases, and 8 bases lay in between. Germline CDR1 reads DFQATT; CDR2 reads SNEGSKA (reference sequence). This CDR3 is CSASRQSNTGELFF. In nucleotides, the CDR3 is TGCAGTGCTAGCCGGCAATCGAACACCGGGGAGCTGTTTTTT.

There are a few counts of this clonotype. This chain links TRBV28 with TRBJ2-2; a weak D match, TRBD1 (5 bases). CDR3 size: 16 residues. The V gene's germline CDR1 is MDHEN and CDR2 SYDVKM. The V end was cut by 5 bases, the J end by 6 bases, with 19 bases between. The CDR3 protein is CASSPIRASGAGELFF. The CDR3 DNA reads as TGTGCCAGCAGTCCAATCAGGGCGTCGGGCGCCGGGGAGCTGTTTTTT.

The table lists this clonotype with a few counts. The genes are TRBV20-1 and TRBJ1-2; weak D call: TRBD1 (6 bases). The CDR3 spans 14 residues. V gave up 3 bases and J gave up 4 bases, with 15 bases separating them. CDR1 DFQATT and CDR2 SNEGSKA come from the germline V gene (reference sequence). CDR3 in DNA: TGCAGTGCTAGGGGGACAACGTGGAGCTATGGCTACACCTTC. This encodes CSARGTTWSYGYTF.

This clonotype has ten or more counts. V and J are TRBV12-3 or TRBV12-4 and TRBJ1-5, with D unresolved. Between the trimmed V and J ends, which lost 5 bases and 6 bases, there was a span of 11 bases. This CDR3 is built from 13 residues. CDR3 in DNA: TGTGCCAGCAGTGGGAACGTCGCTCAGCCCCAGCATTTT. Translating it yields CASSGNVAQPQHF.

This chain joins TRBV20-1 and TRBJ2-5; D remains unclear. The CDR3 sequence is 14 residues long. Looked up from germline, CDR1 is DFQATT and CDR2 is SNEGSKA (reference sequence). V shed 0 bases and J shed 5 bases, with 13 bases lying between them. The CDR3 nucleotides read TGCAGTGCTAGAGACTCGGACGGGTTGGAGACCCAGTACTTC. This codes for CSARDSDGLETQYF.